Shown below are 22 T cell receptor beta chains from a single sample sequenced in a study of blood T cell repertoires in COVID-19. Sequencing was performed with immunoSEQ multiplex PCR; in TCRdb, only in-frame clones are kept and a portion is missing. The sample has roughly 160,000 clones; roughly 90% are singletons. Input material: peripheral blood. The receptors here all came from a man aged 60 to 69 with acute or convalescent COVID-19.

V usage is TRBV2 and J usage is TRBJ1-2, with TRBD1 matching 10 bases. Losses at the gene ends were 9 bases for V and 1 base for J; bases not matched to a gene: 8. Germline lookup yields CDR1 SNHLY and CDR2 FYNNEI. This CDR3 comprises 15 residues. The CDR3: CASAPDRGDNYGYTF. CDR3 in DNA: TGTGCCAGTGCCCCGGACAGGGGGGATAACTATGGCTACACCTTC.

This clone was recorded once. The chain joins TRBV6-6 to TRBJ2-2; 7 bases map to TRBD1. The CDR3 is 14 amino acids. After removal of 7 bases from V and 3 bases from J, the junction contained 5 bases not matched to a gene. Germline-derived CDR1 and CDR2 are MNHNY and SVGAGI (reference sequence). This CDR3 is CASTSDRHTGELFF. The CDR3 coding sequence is TGTGCCAGCACCTCGGACAGGCACACCGGGGAGCTGTTTTTT.

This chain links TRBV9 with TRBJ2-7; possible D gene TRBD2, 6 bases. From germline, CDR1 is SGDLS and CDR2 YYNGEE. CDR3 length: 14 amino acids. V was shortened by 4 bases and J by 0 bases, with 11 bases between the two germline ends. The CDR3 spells CASSSRRDSYEQYF. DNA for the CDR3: TGTGCCAGCAGCTCCCGGCGGGACTCCTACGAGCAGTACTTC.

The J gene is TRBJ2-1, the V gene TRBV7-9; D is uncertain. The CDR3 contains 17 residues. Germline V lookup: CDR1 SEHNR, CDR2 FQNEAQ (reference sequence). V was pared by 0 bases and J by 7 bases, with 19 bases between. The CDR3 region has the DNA TGTGCCAGCAGCTTAGCGCTGCAGTCCCCTCCTTTAAATGAGCAGTTCTTC. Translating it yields CASSLALQSPPLNEQFF.

The CDR3 DNA reads as TGTGCCAGCAGCCAGCCGCAGGGGGCGAGTAATTCACCCCTCCACTTT. Amino acid sequence: CASSQPQGASNSPLHF. The genes are TRBV3-1 (or the pseudogene TRBV3-2) and TRBJ1-6; TRBD1 matches 8 bases. CDR3 length equals 16 residues. J lost 6 bases, V lost 3 bases, and 7 bases had no gene match. CDR1 and CDR2 (germline): LGHDT, YNNKEL (reference sequence).

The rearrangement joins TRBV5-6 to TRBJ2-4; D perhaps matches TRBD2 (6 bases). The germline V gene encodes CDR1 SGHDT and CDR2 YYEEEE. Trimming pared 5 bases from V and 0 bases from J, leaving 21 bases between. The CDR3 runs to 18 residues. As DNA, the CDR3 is TGTGCCAGCAGTCCGCCGGGACTCAACAGACTAGCCAAAAACATTCAGTACTTC. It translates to CASSPPGLNRLAKNIQYF.

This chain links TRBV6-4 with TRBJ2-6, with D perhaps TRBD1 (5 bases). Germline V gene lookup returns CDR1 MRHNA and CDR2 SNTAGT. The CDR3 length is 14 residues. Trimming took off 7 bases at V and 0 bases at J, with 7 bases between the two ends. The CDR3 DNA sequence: TGTGCCAGCAAAGACAGCTCTGGGGCCAACGTCCTGACTTTC. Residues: CASKDSSGANVLTF.

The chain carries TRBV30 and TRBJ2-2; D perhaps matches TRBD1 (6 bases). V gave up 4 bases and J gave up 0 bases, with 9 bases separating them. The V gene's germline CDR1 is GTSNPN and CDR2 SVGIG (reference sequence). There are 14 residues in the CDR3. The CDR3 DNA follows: TGTGCCTGGAAAGGGACACCGAACACCGGGGAGCTGTTTTTT. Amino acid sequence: CAWKGTPNTGELFF.

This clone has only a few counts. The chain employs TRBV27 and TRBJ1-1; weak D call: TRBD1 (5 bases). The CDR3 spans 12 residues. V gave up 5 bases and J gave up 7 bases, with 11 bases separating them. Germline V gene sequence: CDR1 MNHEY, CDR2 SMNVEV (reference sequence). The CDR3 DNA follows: TGTGCCAGCAGTCAGGGAATCGGTGAAGCTTTCTTT. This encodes CASSQGIGEAFF.

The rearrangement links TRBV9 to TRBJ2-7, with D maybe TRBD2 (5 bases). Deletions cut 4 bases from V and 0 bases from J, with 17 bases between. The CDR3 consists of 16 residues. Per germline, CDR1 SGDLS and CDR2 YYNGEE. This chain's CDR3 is CASSCTRFICSYEQYV. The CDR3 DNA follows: TGTGCCAGCAGCTGTACTAGGTTTATCTGCTCCTACGAGCAGTACGTC.

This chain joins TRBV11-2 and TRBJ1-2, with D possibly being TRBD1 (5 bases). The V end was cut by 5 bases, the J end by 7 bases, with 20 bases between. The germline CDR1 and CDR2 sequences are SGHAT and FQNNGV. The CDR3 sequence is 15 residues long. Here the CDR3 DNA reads TGTGCCAGCAGCCCACTGGGTGGGGCGCAGATTGGCTACACCTTC. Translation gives CASSPLGGAQIGYTF.

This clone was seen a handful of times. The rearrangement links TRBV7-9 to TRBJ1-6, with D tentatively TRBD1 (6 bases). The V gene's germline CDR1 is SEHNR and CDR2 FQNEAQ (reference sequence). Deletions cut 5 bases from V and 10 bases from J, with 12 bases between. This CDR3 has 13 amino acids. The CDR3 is CASSKTGTSPLHF. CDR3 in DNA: TGTGCCAGCAGCAAAACAGGGACCTCACCCCTCCACTTT.

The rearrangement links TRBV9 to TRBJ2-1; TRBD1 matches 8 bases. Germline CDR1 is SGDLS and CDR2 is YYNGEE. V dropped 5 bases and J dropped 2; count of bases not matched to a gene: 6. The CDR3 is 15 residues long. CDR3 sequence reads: CASSLGQGTYNEQFF. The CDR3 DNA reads TGTGCCAGCAGTTTAGGACAGGGAACCTACAATGAGCAGTTCTTC.

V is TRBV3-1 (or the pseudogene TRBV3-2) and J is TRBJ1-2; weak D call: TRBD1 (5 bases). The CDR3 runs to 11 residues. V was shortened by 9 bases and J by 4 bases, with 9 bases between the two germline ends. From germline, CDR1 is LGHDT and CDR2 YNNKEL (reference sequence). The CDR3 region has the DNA TGTGCCAGTGGGGGGACCTATGGCTACACCTTC. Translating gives CASGGTYGYTF.

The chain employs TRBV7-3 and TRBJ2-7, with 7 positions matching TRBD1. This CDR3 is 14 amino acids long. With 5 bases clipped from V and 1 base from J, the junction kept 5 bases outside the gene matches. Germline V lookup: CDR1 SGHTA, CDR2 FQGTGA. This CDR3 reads CASSPRQGSYEQYF. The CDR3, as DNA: TGTGCCAGCAGCCCCCGACAGGGTTCCTACGAGCAGTACTTC.

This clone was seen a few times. This chain's CDR3 is CASEGRSYGYTF. The CDR3 coding sequence is TGTGCCAGCGAGGGAAGGAGCTATGGCTACACCTTC. This chain joins TRBV11-3 and TRBJ1-2, with D hard to call. The germline V and J ends were trimmed by 8 bases and 4 bases, with 11 bases remaining between them. This CDR3 is 12 amino acids long. Looked up from germline, CDR1 is SGHNT and CDR2 is YENEEA.

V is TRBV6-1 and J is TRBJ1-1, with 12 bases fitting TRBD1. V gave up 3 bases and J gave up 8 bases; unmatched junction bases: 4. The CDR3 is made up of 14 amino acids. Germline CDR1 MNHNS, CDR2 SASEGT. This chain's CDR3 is CASSEGQGAWEAFF. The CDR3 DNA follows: TGTGCCAGCAGTGAGGGACAGGGGGCCTGGGAAGCTTTCTTT.

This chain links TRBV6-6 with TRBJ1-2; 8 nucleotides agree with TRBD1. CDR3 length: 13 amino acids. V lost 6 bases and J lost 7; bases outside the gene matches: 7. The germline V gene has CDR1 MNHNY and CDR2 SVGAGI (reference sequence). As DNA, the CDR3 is TGTGCCAGCAGACCAGGGGGCGCGACTGGCTACACCTTC. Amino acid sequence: CASRPGGATGYTF.

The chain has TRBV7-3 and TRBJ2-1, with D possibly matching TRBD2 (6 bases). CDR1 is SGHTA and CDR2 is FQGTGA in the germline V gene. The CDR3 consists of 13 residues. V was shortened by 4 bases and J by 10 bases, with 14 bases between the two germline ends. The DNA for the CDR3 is TGTGCCAGCAGCTGGGCCCCTAGCGCCGAGCAGTTCTTC. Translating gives CASSWAPSAEQFF. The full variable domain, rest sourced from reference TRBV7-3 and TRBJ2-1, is GAGVSQTPSNKVTEKGKYVELRCDPISGHTALYWYRQSLGQGPEFLIYFQGTGAADDSGLPNDRFFAVRPEGSVSTLKIQRTERGDSAVYLCASSWAPSAEQFFGPGTRLTVL.

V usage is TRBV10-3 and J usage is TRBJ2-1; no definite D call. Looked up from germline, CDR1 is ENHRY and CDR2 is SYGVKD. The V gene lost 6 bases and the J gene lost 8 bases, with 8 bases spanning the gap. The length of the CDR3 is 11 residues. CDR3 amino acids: CAISPGYEQFF. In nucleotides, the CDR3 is TGTGCCATCAGCCCCGGTTATGAGCAGTTCTTC.

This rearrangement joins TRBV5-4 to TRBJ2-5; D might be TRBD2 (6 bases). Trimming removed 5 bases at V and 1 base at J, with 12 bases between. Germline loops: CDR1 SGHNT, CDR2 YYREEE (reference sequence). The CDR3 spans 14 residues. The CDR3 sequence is CASRWDFSQETQYF. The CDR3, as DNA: TGTGCCAGCAGGTGGGACTTTTCCCAAGAGACCCAGTACTTC.

CDR3 residues: CASSLSGSRPDTQYF. The CDR3 bases are TGTGCCAGCAGCTTGAGCGGGAGTAGACCAGATACGCAGTATTTT. The chain combines TRBV7-2 with TRBJ2-3; TRBD2 aligns across 8 bases. The germline V gene encodes CDR1 SGHTA and CDR2 FQGNSA. After removal of 3 bases from V and 4 bases from J, the junction contained 6 bases not matched to a gene. The CDR3 extends over 15 amino acids.